This T cell receptor (beta chain) was sequenced in a study of memory CD4+ T cells and cytomegalovirus serostatus. The sort gate was single viable CD3+CD4+CD8-CD45RO+ cells for memory CD4+ T cells. CDR3 length: 15 amino acids. CDR1 and CDR2 (germline): LNHNV, YYDKDF (reference sequence). V was trimmed by 0 bases and J by 1 base, leaving 7 bases between them. The table came from immunoSEQ multiplex PCR; TCRdb's copy has only in-frame clones and leaves some out. The table lists approximately 44,000 clones, less than 85% of them singletons, with roughly 2% in the top ten. This receptor was obtained from an adult in good health and CMV-seronegative. The J gene is TRBJ1-3, the V gene TRBV15; D not certain. Sequencing input: memory CD4+ T cells from blood. The CDR3 here is CATSRDSGSGNTIYF. The CDR3, as DNA: TGTGCCACCAGCAGAGATTCAGGTTCTGGAAACACCATATATTTT.